This passage covers 4 T cell receptor beta chains from one sample sequenced in a study of cytomegalovirus exposure and HLA in healthy donors. A multiplex PCR was run with 60 Vbeta primers and 13 Jbeta primers. TCRdb keeps only in-frame clones here, not all; method: immunoSEQ multiplex PCR. The table includes fewer than 150,000 clones, 80% detected once. The sample consisted of PBMCs. The receptor source for this set is a man aged 40-50 years in good health and CMV-seronegative.

This sequence joins TRBV10-2 and TRBJ2-6, with a tentative D call TRBD1 (5 bases). V was cut by 4 bases and J by 1 base, with 8 bases left in between. Germline V gene data show CDR1 as WSHSY and CDR2 as SAAADI. The CDR3 spans 15 residues. In nucleotides, the CDR3 is TGCGCCAGCAGTGCCCCAGGGTCTGGGGCCAACGTCCTGACTTTC. Translation: CASSAPGSGANVLTF.

Only a few counts were recorded for this clone. The CDR3 DNA is TGTGCCAGCAGCTTAGTGGGGACACCTAATTCACCCCTCCACTTT. As protein: CASSLVGTPNSPLHF. The rearrangement uses TRBV7-2 and TRBJ1-6; D may be TRBD1 (6 bases). V was shortened by 1 base and J by 6 bases, with 10 bases between the two germline ends. Germline-derived CDR1 and CDR2 are SGHTA and FQGNSA. There are 15 residues in the CDR3.

The V gene is TRBV15, the J gene TRBJ2-3; 9 bases map to TRBD2. Trimming at V came to 1 base and at J to 0 bases, leaving 2 bases not matched to a gene. This CDR3 region has 16 residues. Looked up from germline, CDR1 is LNHNV and CDR2 is YYDKDF (reference sequence). CDR3 DNA: TGTGCCACCAGCAGAGGAACTAGCGGGAGCACAGATACGCAGTATTTT. As protein: CATSRGTSGSTDTQYF.

The chain has TRBV2 and TRBJ2-5; 10 nucleotides match TRBD1. CDR3 length: 15 amino acids. The germline gives CDR1 SNHLY, CDR2 FYNNEI. The ends lost 6 bases at V and 3 bases at J; junction bases unmatched: 7. The CDR3 spells CASRVSGQGKETQYF. As DNA, the CDR3 is TGTGCCAGCAGGGTTTCGGGACAGGGGAAAGAGACCCAGTACTTC.